Following are 25 T cell receptor beta chains from one sample sequenced in a study of T-cell reconstitution after alpha-beta-depleted transplantation in children. Study-level points and caveats: Most T-cell counts and diversity one year after the transplant came from T cells that were newly produced.

No antigen has been identified for these receptors. During its preparation, the TCRbeta library received unique molecular identifiers. Each CDR3 protein gets one entry after TCRdb re-called the PCR reads with MiXCR. The sample comprises about 300,000 distinct CDR3 sequences, 6% to 10% of which are singletons, and around 10% rests with the top ten. The specimen comprised peripheral blood, sampled 360 days after TCRalphabeta/CD19-depleted stem cell transplant. These receptors were obtained from a female patient aged 2 to 10 who had a stem cell transplant for Fanconi anemia, so the T cells may come from the graft donor.

The sample holds a few counts of this clonotype. V is TRBV11-2 and J is TRBJ2-3, with 11 bases that match TRBD2. J lost 2 bases, V lost 5 bases, and 12 bases had no gene match. Germline CDR1 SGHAT, CDR2 FQNNGV. The length of the CDR3 is 18 residues. The CDR3 nucleotides are TGTGCCAGCAGCCTACATAGCGGGGGGGCCCGGTACACAGATACGCAGTATTTT. Translating gives CASSLHSGGARYTDTQYF.

Ten or more counts support this clonotype. This sequence joins TRBV7-2 and TRBJ2-1; TRBD1 matches 7 bases. This CDR3 is built from 14 residues. Trimming cost V 4 bases and J 4 bases; bases outside gene matches: 4. Germline V gene data show CDR1 as SGHTA and CDR2 as FQGNSA. The CDR3: CASSSDRIYNEQFF. The CDR3 DNA reads as TGTGCCAGCAGCTCGGACAGGATTTACAATGAGCAGTTCTTC.

The table lists this clonotype with many counts. The rearrangement links TRBV7-8 to TRBJ2-7; a weak D match, TRBD1 (5 bases). CDR1 is SGHVS, CDR2 FQNEAQ, per germline. Between the trimmed V and J ends, which lost 0 bases and 2 bases, there was a span of 8 bases. CDR3 size: 14 residues. The CDR3 is CASSLASRAYEQYV. CDR3 in DNA: TGTGCCAGCAGCTTAGCTAGCAGGGCCTACGAGCAGTACGTC.

This clonotype was found many times. The chain combines TRBV5-1 with TRBJ2-3, with a possible D match to TRBD2 (5 bases). Per the germline V gene, CDR1 is SGHRS and CDR2 is YFSETQ. Between the trimmed V and J ends, which lost 1 base and 1 base, there was a span of 10 bases. The CDR3 length is 15 residues. The CDR3 bases are TGCGCCAGCAGCTTGCCAGGACTCGGCACAGATACGCAGTATTTT. This sequence encodes CASSLPGLGTDTQYF.

CDR3 loop: CASSEGQGAVSLAKNIQYF. CDR3 nucleotide sequence: TGTGCCAGCAGTGAGGGACAGGGGGCCGTTAGTTTAGCCAAAAACATTCAGTACTTC. The chain links TRBV2 to TRBJ2-4, with TRBD1 matching over 12 bases. This CDR3 is 19 amino acids long. The germline V gene encodes CDR1 SNHLY and CDR2 FYNNEI. V shed 3 bases, J shed 0 bases, and the junction held 9 bases outside the gene matches.

This clonotype has at least ten counts. The chain employs TRBV6-2 or TRBV6-3 and TRBJ2-3; D not resolved. CDR1 MNHEY and CDR2 SVGEGT come from the germline V gene. The CDR3 is made up of 11 amino acids. Trimming removed 7 bases at V and 6 bases at J, with 8 bases between. CDR3 nucleotide sequence: TGTGCCAGCACTACGGCGGATACGCAGTATTTT. It is translated as CASTTADTQYF.

This clonotype was seen at least ten times. The rearrangement links TRBV7-3 to TRBJ2-3; 10 positions agree with TRBD2. The CDR3 runs to 15 residues. Germline V lookup: CDR1 SGHTA, CDR2 FQGTGA. The trim removed 5 bases at V and 3 bases at J, leaving 5 bases unmatched. The CDR3 spells CASSPGLARTDTQYF. CDR3 coding DNA: TGTGCCAGCAGCCCGGGACTAGCGAGAACAGATACGCAGTATTTT. Full variable domain (outside the CDR3, taken from reference TRBV7-3 and TRBJ2-3): GAGVSQTPSNKVTEKGKYVELRCDPISGHTALYWYRQSLGQGPEFLIYFQGTGAADDSGLPNDRFFAVRPEGSVSTLKIQRTERGDSAVYLCASSPGLARTDTQYFGPGTRLTVL.

This clonotype was seen at least ten times. The rearrangement uses TRBV28 and TRBJ2-1; 9 bases are a match to TRBD2. The ends lost 1 base at V and 4 bases at J; junction bases unmatched: 2. Germline V lookup: CDR1 MDHEN, CDR2 SYDVKM. The CDR3 is made up of 15 amino acids. The DNA for the CDR3 is TGTGCCAGCAGTTTATTGACTAGCGGTTACAATGAGCAGTTCTTC. This sequence encodes CASSLLTSGYNEQFF.

This clonotype was seen a handful of times. The V call is TRBV15, the J call TRBJ2-3; weak D call: TRBD2 (6 bases). Germline values: CDR1 LNHNV, CDR2 YYDKDF (reference sequence). Trimming shortened V by 2 bases and J by 2 bases, and 14 bases separated the two germline ends. The CDR3 loop spans 16 amino acids. CDR3 in DNA: TGTGCCACCAGCAGACCAAGCGGGCGCCTCACAGATACGCAGTATTTT. This gives the protein CATSRPSGRLTDTQYF. The complete variable domain, with remaining parts taken from reference TRBV15 and TRBJ2-3, reads DAMVIQNPRYQVTQFGKPVTLSCSQTLNHNVMYWYQQKSSQAPKLLFHYYDKDFNNEADTPDNFQSRRPNTSFCFLDIRSPGLGDTAMYLCATSRPSGRLTDTQYFGPGTRLTVL.

This clonotype was seen repeatedly, ten times or more. V is TRBV12-3 or TRBV12-4 and J is TRBJ2-3; D could derive from TRBD1 or TRBD2 (5 bases each). CDR3 size: 15 residues. V lost 3 bases and J lost 0, with 10 bases in between. CDR3 in DNA: TGTGCCAGCAGTTTGGGGGACCCGAGCACAGATACGCAGTATTTT. This gives the protein CASSLGDPSTDTQYF.

Here the CDR3 DNA reads TGTGCCAGCTCACCACAGGGAGCGGGGCGCGAGCAGTACTTC. Amino acid sequence: CASSPQGAGREQYF. The chain joins TRBV18 to TRBJ2-7, with 7 positions matching TRBD2. The CDR3 is 14 amino acids. CDR1 is KGHSH and CDR2 is LQKENI in the germline V gene. V shed 1 base, J shed 6 bases, and the junction held 6 bases outside the gene matches.

This clonotype has just a few counts. The chain carries TRBV19 and TRBJ1-1; no firm D call. This CDR3 has 15 residues. V was shortened by 6 bases and J by 0 bases, with 14 bases between the two germline ends. Germline lookup yields CDR1 LNHDA and CDR2 SQIVND (reference sequence). CDR3 amino acids: CASRMRGSVNTEAFF. Written as DNA, the CDR3 is TGTGCCAGTAGGATGCGGGGTTCAGTGAACACTGAAGCTTTCTTT.

V gene TRBV6-1 combines with J gene TRBJ2-3; perhaps TRBD2 as D (6 bases). Trimming removed 6 bases from V and 5 bases from J, with 21 bases in between. Looked up from germline, CDR1 is MNHNS and CDR2 is SASEGT. The CDR3 loop spans 16 amino acids. CDR3 bases: TGTGCCAGCAGACCTGGGAGGAAACCCGATAGAGATACGCAGTATTTT. Amino acid sequence: CASRPGRKPDRDTQYF.

This clonotype was detected many times. The rearrangement joins TRBV12-3 or TRBV12-4 to TRBJ2-2; 7 positions match TRBD1. CDR3 length: 15 residues. V lost 6 bases and J lost 2; bases outside the gene matches: 6. CDR3 amino acids: CASSPGQINTGELFF. Written as DNA, the CDR3 is TGTGCCAGCAGCCCGGGACAGATTAACACCGGGGAGCTGTTTTTT.

The chain combines TRBV28 with TRBJ2-2; 9 nucleotides agree with TRBD2. The CDR3 length is 16 residues. The V gene's germline CDR1 is MDHEN and CDR2 SYDVKM. V trimming: 7 bases; J trimming: 1 base; junction bases outside the gene matches: 7. As DNA, the CDR3 is TGTGCCAGCATAAACTTAGCGGGGGTGAACACCGGGGAGCTGTTTTTT. Protein sequence: CASINLAGVNTGELFF.

This clonotype was seen repeatedly, ten times or more. The CDR3 protein is CASSKAGGRRVYEQYF. In DNA form, the CDR3 reads TGTGCCAGCAGCAAAGCCGGTGGACGGAGGGTGTACGAGCAGTACTTC. This chain links TRBV21-1 with TRBJ2-7; the table's TRBD2 call for D was not verified on the DNA. TRBV21-1 is reported as a pseudogene. The CDR3 has 16 residues.

The genes are TRBV18 and TRBJ2-7; 8 bases are shared with TRBD2. J was trimmed by 3 bases and V by 3 bases; bases with no gene match: 4. Per the germline V gene, CDR1 is KGHSH and CDR2 is LQKENI. CDR3 length equals 14 residues. The CDR3 DNA is TGTGCCAGCTCACCCGGACTAGCAAACTACGAGCAGTACTTC. Amino acid sequence: CASSPGLANYEQYF.

This clonotype was found a few times. The CDR3 sequence is CASRRFNSNQPQHF. The CDR3 nucleotides are TGTGCCAGCAGAAGATTTAATAGCAATCAGCCCCAGCATTTT. This chain links TRBV2 with TRBJ1-5; D not resolved. This CDR3 contains 14 residues. Per the germline V gene, CDR1 is SNHLY and CDR2 is FYNNEI. V was clipped by 6 bases and J by 0 bases, with 9 bases between them.

This clonotype showed up many times. The CDR3 here is CASSSYRGDEQFF. The CDR3 DNA is TGCGCCAGCAGCTCATACAGGGGCGATGAGCAGTTCTTC. The chain carries TRBV5-1 and TRBJ2-1; 7 bases map to TRBD1. This CDR3 spans 13 amino acids. The V gene's germline CDR1 is SGHRS and CDR2 YFSETQ. V shed 3 bases, J shed 8 bases, and the junction held 5 bases outside the gene matches.

V gene TRBV7-2 combines with J gene TRBJ1-5, with TRBD1 matching 7 bases. The trim removed 3 bases at V and 6 bases at J, leaving 11 bases unmatched. The CDR3 runs 16 residues. The germline CDR1 and CDR2 sequences are SGHTA and FQGNSA. The CDR3 reads CASSFQGVSGIQPQHF. CDR3 coding DNA: TGTGCCAGCAGCTTTCAGGGGGTAAGCGGCATTCAGCCCCAGCATTTT.

This clonotype was observed at least ten times. Written as DNA, the CDR3 is TGTGCCAGCACACGACGAGGACAGGGTGGCGAGCAGTACTTC. Protein product: CASTRRGQGGEQYF. The chain is built from TRBV6-2 or TRBV6-3 and TRBJ2-7, with 8 nucleotides matching TRBD1. The CDR3 is made up of 14 amino acids. Per germline, CDR1 MNHEY and CDR2 SVGEGT. Trimming took 7 bases from V and 6 from J; bases not matched to a gene: 11.

The rearrangement uses TRBV9 and TRBJ1-3; D unresolved. Germline V gives CDR1 SGDLS, CDR2 YYNGEE. There are 14 residues in the CDR3. Trimming pared 3 bases from V and 2 bases from J, leaving 9 bases between. The CDR3 DNA is TGTGCCAGCAGCGCCTGGGGAGCTGGAAACACCATATATTTT. This translates into CASSAWGAGNTIYF.

This clonotype was recorded at least ten times. V usage is TRBV5-1 and J usage is TRBJ2-7; 7 nucleotides line up with TRBD1. CDR1 and CDR2 from the germline V gene are SGHRS and YFSETQ. V lost 4 bases and J lost 0; bases outside the gene matches: 4. This CDR3 is built from 14 residues. CDR3 DNA: TGCGCCAGCAGCATCGACAGGGTCTCCTACGAGCAGTACTTC. Its translation: CASSIDRVSYEQYF.

This clonotype showed up just a few times. J is TRBJ2-6 and V is TRBV11-2; 9 bases are shared with TRBD2. Trimming at V came to 1 base and at J to 4 bases, leaving 2 bases not matched to a gene. The CDR3 runs to 16 residues. In germline, CDR1 is SGHAT, CDR2 FQNNGV. CDR3 protein: CASSLGAGGGANVLTF. The CDR3 bases are TGTGCCAGCAGCTTAGGAGCGGGGGGCGGGGCCAACGTCCTGACTTTC.

This clonotype has at least ten counts. V gene TRBV5-1 combines with J gene TRBJ1-2; no reliable D call. This CDR3 comprises 16 residues. Germline lookup yields CDR1 SGHRS and CDR2 YFSETQ. Trimming took 1 base from V and 3 from J, leaving 16 bases between them. The chain's CDR3 is CASSLTFLSLDYGYTF. The CDR3 coding sequence is TGCGCCAGCAGCTTGACATTCTTAAGTTTGGACTATGGCTACACCTTC.